The 13 T cell receptor beta chains presented below share a single source sample, sequenced in a study of CD8 T cells in ankylosing spondylitis. Their target antigens are unknown. Study-wide results and limits: It appeared that ankylosing spondylitis blood was characterized by a TCR beta motif of several highly homologous variants.

TCRdb recomputed calls from the 5' RACE reads with MiXCR, one row per CDR3 protein. The sample holds a few hundred thousand distinct CDR3 sequences; approximately 7.4% are singletons and the top ten take 12% to 15%. Sequencing was performed on blood, either unsorted or a sorted T cell fraction (not recorded which). The receptor set was obtained from a male donor with ankylosing spondylitis.

The chain uses TRBV7-9 and TRBJ1-1; D is perhaps TRBD1 (6 bases). Trimming pared 5 bases from V and 0 bases from J, leaving 13 bases between. Germline loops: CDR1 SEHNR, CDR2 FQNEAQ (reference sequence). CDR3 size: 15 residues. The chain's CDR3 is CASSLRTDMNTEAFF. CDR3 nucleotide sequence: TGTGCCAGCAGCCTAAGGACAGATATGAACACTGAAGCTTTCTTT.

This clonotype showed up many times. V is TRBV4-3 and J is TRBJ2-4; D is perhaps TRBD1 (5 bases). Germline CDR1 LGHNA, CDR2 YSLEER. V lost 4 bases, J lost 3 bases, and 13 bases lay in between. The length of the CDR3 is 15 residues. The CDR3 is CASSRLFDSKNIQYF. CDR3 sequence (DNA): TGCGCCAGCAGCCGCCTTTTTGACAGCAAAAACATTCAGTACTTC.

Ten or more counts support this clonotype. The chain joins TRBV25-1 to TRBJ2-7, with a tentative D call TRBD2 (6 bases). This CDR3 has 12 residues. V shed 7 bases and J shed 5 bases, with 12 bases lying between them. Germline CDR1 reads MGHDK; CDR2 reads SYGVNS. CDR3 loop: CASNTPGDEQYF. The CDR3 region has the DNA TGTGCCAGCAACACCCCGGGGGACGAGCAGTACTTC.

There are many counts of this clonotype. The rearrangement uses TRBV7-2 and TRBJ2-7; D remains ambiguous. The germline gives CDR1 SGHTA, CDR2 FQGNSA. Trimming took off 5 bases at V and 3 bases at J, with 11 bases between the two ends. This CDR3 region has 13 residues. The CDR3 sequence: CASSPGPVYEQYF. CDR3 nucleotide sequence: TGTGCCAGCAGCCCGGGTCCAGTCTACGAGCAGTACTTC.

Ten or more counts support this clonotype. Mismatch with germline at one junction end may stem from a read error. The chain joins TRBV6-5 to TRBJ1-6; D is ambiguous. Germline CDR1 reads MNHEY; CDR2 reads SVGAGI. CDR3 length equals 16 residues. The CDR3 DNA is TGTGCCAGCAGTGACTCGACCGAACCGTCTAATTCACCCCTCCACTTT. Amino acids: CASSDSTEPSNSPLHF.

At least ten counts were recorded for this clonotype. This chain connects TRBV4-3 to TRBJ2-7, with 7 bases fitting TRBD2. The CDR3 consists of 15 residues. With 1 base clipped from V and 1 base from J, the junction kept 4 bases outside the gene matches. Germline V gene lookup returns CDR1 LGHNA and CDR2 YSLEER. CDR3 DNA: TGCGCCAGCAGCCAAGGGAGCGGGGAGTCCTACGAGCAGTACTTC. Translating it yields CASSQGSGESYEQYF.

This clonotype was seen at least ten times. V gene TRBV7-9 combines with J gene TRBJ2-7; D possibly corresponds to TRBD2 (5 bases). This CDR3 spans 15 amino acids. With 6 bases removed from V and 0 bases from J, the gap between germline ends came to 15 bases. Germline CDR1 is SEHNR and CDR2 is FQNEAQ (reference sequence). CDR3 bases: TGTGCCAGCAGTTCCTATCAGGAGGCCTCCTACGAGCAGTACTTC. Protein: CASSSYQEASYEQYF.

The table lists this clonotype with many counts. The chain combines TRBV5-5 with TRBJ2-1; D might be TRBD1 or TRBD2, each matching 5 bases. This CDR3 comprises 15 residues. V was cut by 4 bases and J by 6 bases, with 17 bases left in between. Germline V gene sequence: CDR1 SGHKS, CDR2 YYEKEE (reference sequence). For the CDR3, the DNA is TGTGCCAGCAGCAGAGGTGGTCCGGGACGCAATGAGCAGTTCTTC. It specifies CASSRGGPGRNEQFF.

This clonotype was observed many times. The CDR3, as DNA: TGTGCCAGCAGTGACAGTCGGTCGGGAGCGGGGATTGACAATGAGCAGTTCTTC. This codes for CASSDSRSGAGIDNEQFF. The chain couples TRBV2 to TRBJ2-1; 7 nucleotides align to TRBD2. CDR3 length: 18 residues. J was trimmed by 5 bases and V by 3 bases; bases with no gene match: 16. Looked up from germline, CDR1 is SNHLY and CDR2 is FYNNEI. Supplemented by reference TRBV2 and TRBJ2-1, the full variable domain reads EPEVTQTPSHQVTQMGQEVILRCVPISNHLYFYWYRQILGQKVEFLVSFYNNEISEKSEIFDDQFSVERPDGSNFTLKIRSTKLEDSAMYFCASSDSRSGAGIDNEQFFGPGTRLTVL.

Ten or more counts support this clonotype. The gene calls are TRBV5-1 and TRBJ1-2; D not certain. CDR1 and CDR2 from the germline V gene are SGHRS and YFSETQ. This CDR3 has 15 residues. Trimming cost V 0 bases and J 0 bases, with 9 bases left between them. This CDR3 reads CASSLVQRSNYGYTF. The CDR3 nucleotides read TGCGCCAGCAGCTTGGTACAGCGGTCTAACTATGGCTACACCTTC.

This clonotype has a count of ten or more. The J gene is TRBJ1-2, the V gene TRBV6-1, with D maybe TRBD1 (5 bases). Germline V CDR1 and CDR2: MNHNS, SASEGT. The CDR3 consists of 16 residues. V lost 3 bases and J 4 bases, leaving 18 bases between the germline ends. The CDR3 DNA follows: TGTGCCAGCAGTGACCTCACAGGTTATTTGGGCTATGGCTACACCTTC. Protein product: CASSDLTGYLGYGYTF.

This clonotype has only a few counts. The CDR3 sequence: CSARGGKRGSRSSYNEQFF. The CDR3 DNA follows: TGCAGTGCTAGAGGTGGCAAGCGGGGGTCTCGCAGCTCCTACAATGAGCAGTTCTTC. The chain carries TRBV20-1 and TRBJ2-1, with TRBD2 matching 8 bases. Trimming took 1 base from V and 0 from J; bases not matched to a gene: 14. Germline CDR1 DFQATT, CDR2 SNEGSKA (reference sequence). This CDR3 spans 19 amino acids.

This clonotype was picked up a small number of times. The V and J genes are TRBV2 and TRBJ2-7; D gene unclear. The CDR3 is 15 amino acids. Trimming took off 1 base at V and 0 bases at J, with 10 bases between the two ends. Germline values: CDR1 SNHLY, CDR2 FYNNEI. This chain's CDR3 is CASSEGAKSSYEQYF. In DNA, the CDR3 is TGTGCCAGCAGTGAAGGTGCGAAGTCCTCCTACGAGCAGTACTTC.